A single sample is the source of the 16 T cell receptor beta chains below, sequenced in a study of identifying expanded T cells in peripheral blood (dated by TCRdb to the late 2010s). Library method: the immunoSEQ multiplex PCR assay. The table was pulled from immuneACCESS by TCRdb, which kept in-frame rearrangements only. Such tables lose some clones; where checked, under half of the loss comes from unresolved V genes, and the rest has no known cause. The sample yields about 58,000 clones; approximately 89% were counted once. The ten largest clones take up 3.5% to 4.5% of the sample. The source material was blood. The origin of the receptors is a person aged 18-70 years in good health.

The CDR3 DNA reads TGTGCCACCAGCAGAGGGGCCCCGGGGGCGTTCTACGAGCAGTACTTC. It specifies CATSRGAPGAFYEQYF. The chain recombines TRBV15 with TRBJ2-7, with D perhaps matching TRBD1 or TRBD2 (6 bases each). The germline V and J ends were trimmed by 1 base and 3 bases, with 16 bases remaining between them. The CDR3 is made up of 16 amino acids. Per the germline V gene, CDR1 is LNHNV and CDR2 is YYDKDF (reference sequence).

CDR3 sequence: CASSPHLQTGTAKYF. The CDR3 nucleotides are TGTGCCAGCAGTCCTCACCTACAGACAGGGACGGCCAAATATTTT. V gene TRBV28 combines with J gene TRBJ1-3; TRBD1 agrees at 7 bases. The CDR3 sequence is 15 residues long. V was pared by 5 bases and J by 15 bases, with 19 bases of the junction left unmatched. The V gene's germline CDR1 is MDHEN and CDR2 SYDVKM.

CDR3 coding DNA: TGTGCCAGCAGTTTTAGGGACAGAGGCAATCAGCCCCAGCATTTT. Protein sequence: CASSFRDRGNQPQHF. This sequence joins TRBV27 and TRBJ1-5; 7 positions agree with TRBD1. Looked up from germline, CDR1 is MNHEY and CDR2 is SMNVEV (reference sequence). The CDR3 is 15 amino acids. The V gene end was trimmed by 3 bases and the J gene end by 2 bases; junction bases not matched to a gene: 4.

The CDR3 protein is CASTRLADGETQYF. The CDR3 DNA reads as TGTGCCAGCACTAGACTAGCGGACGGGGAGACCCAGTACTTC. V usage is TRBV5-6 and J usage is TRBJ2-5, with 9 bases fitting TRBD2. V shed 6 bases, J shed 5 bases, and the junction held 8 bases outside the gene matches. Germline loops: CDR1 SGHDT, CDR2 YYEEEE. The length of the CDR3 is 14 residues.

The chain recombines TRBV11-3 with TRBJ2-7; D gene unclear. This CDR3 region has 13 residues. Trimming shortened V by 0 bases and J by 7 bases, and 10 bases separated the two germline ends. Germline V gene sequence: CDR1 SGHNT, CDR2 YENEEA. Here the CDR3 DNA reads TGTGCCAGCAGCTTAGACTACAAAACGGAGCAGTACTTC. This codes for CASSLDYKTEQYF.

The rearrangement links TRBV11-2 to TRBJ1-1; D is unresolved. Germline V gene lookup returns CDR1 SGHAT and CDR2 FQNNGV. Trimming stripped 2 bases from V and 8 bases from J, with 15 bases between. This CDR3 has 14 residues. The CDR3 loop is CASSLYVSTTEAFF. The CDR3 DNA follows: TGTGCCAGCAGCTTATATGTTTCGACCACCGAAGCTTTCTTT.

This clone was detected once. This rearrangement joins TRBV9 to TRBJ2-2; 10 bases are shared with TRBD1. The V and J ends lost 3 bases and 3 bases, in that order; junction bases with no gene match: 5. Germline loops: CDR1 SGDLS, CDR2 YYNGEE. CDR3 length equals 16 residues. The CDR3 nucleotides read TGTGCCAGCAGCGCCCGCGGGACAGGGGACACCGGGGAGCTGTTTTTT. It translates to CASSARGTGDTGELFF. The full variable domain, its missing parts supplied by reference TRBV9 and TRBJ2-2, is DSGVTQTPKHLITATGQRVTLRCSPRSGDLSVYWYQQSLDQGLQFLIQYYNGEERAKGNILERFSAQQFPDLHSELNLSSLELGDSALYFCASSARGTGDTGELFFGEGSRLTVL.

The rearrangement uses TRBV7-2 and TRBJ2-1; D unclear. Trimming pared 0 bases from V and 5 bases from J, leaving 5 bases between. Germline lookup yields CDR1 SGHTA and CDR2 FQGNSA. This CDR3 contains 13 residues. CDR3 loop: CASSLAADNEQFF. The CDR3 DNA follows: TGTGCCAGCAGCTTAGCGGCAGACAATGAGCAGTTCTTC.

The V and J genes are TRBV19 and TRBJ1-4; D uncertain. The CDR3 contains 16 residues. The V end lost 7 bases, the J end lost 0 bases, and 15 bases lay between the germline ends. Germline V gene lookup returns CDR1 LNHDA and CDR2 SQIVND (reference sequence). DNA for the CDR3: TGTGCCAGTAAGCGGAGGACTGAAGCAACTAATGAAAAACTGTTTTTT. Its translation is CASKRRTEATNEKLFF.

The J gene is TRBJ1-2, the V gene TRBV28, with D possibly TRBD1 on 6 matching bases. Germline V gene sequence: CDR1 MDHEN, CDR2 SYDVKM. Trimming stripped 4 bases from V and 7 bases from J, with 16 bases between. The CDR3 runs 14 residues. CDR3 nucleotide sequence: TGTGCCAGCAGTTACGAGGGGGGGAGGAGTGGCTACACCTTC. Protein product: CASSYEGGRSGYTF.

The V and J genes are TRBV14 and TRBJ1-5; 8 nucleotides match TRBD1. The CDR3 is made up of 14 amino acids. Germline V lookup: CDR1 SGHDN, CDR2 FVKESK. Losses at the gene ends were 2 bases for V and 5 bases for J; bases not matched to a gene: 2. CDR3 sequence (DNA): TGTGCCAGCAGCCAAACAGGGGGGGATCAGCCCCAGCATTTT. Encoded protein: CASSQTGGDQPQHF.

On this clone itself: One end of the junction varies from germline; a read error may be responsible. The rearrangement joins TRBV6-5 to TRBJ1-2; 8 bases are a match to TRBD1. In germline, CDR1 is MNHEY, CDR2 SVGAGI. There are 13 residues in the CDR3. Here the CDR3 reads CASTYGQGYGYTF. For the CDR3, the DNA is TGTGCCAGCACTTACGGACAGGGATATGGCTACACCTTC.

The rearrangement links TRBV28 to TRBJ2-2; 12 bases agree with TRBD1. The trim removed 5 bases at V and 3 bases at J, leaving 13 bases unmatched. CDR1 is MDHEN, CDR2 SYDVKM, per germline. The CDR3 runs 19 residues. Written as DNA, the CDR3 is TGTGCCAGCAGTATCACCGGGACAGGGGGCTTTTGGGACACCGGGGAGCTGTTTTTT. It specifies CASSITGTGGFWDTGELFF.

V gene TRBV7-9 combines with J gene TRBJ2-7; no clear D gene. The CDR3 runs to 13 residues. V was shortened by 0 bases and J by 7 bases, with 10 bases between the two germline ends. CDR1 is SEHNR and CDR2 is FQNEAQ in the germline V gene (reference sequence). The CDR3 bases are TGTGCCAGCAGCTTAGCGCAGACGTTAGAGCAGTACTTC. It specifies CASSLAQTLEQYF.

The chain combines TRBV4-3 with TRBJ2-2; no firm D call. CDR3 size: 16 residues. In germline, CDR1 is LGHNA, CDR2 YSLEER. V was pared by 0 bases and J by 0 bases, with 8 bases between. The CDR3 sequence is CASSQEVSPNTGELFF. DNA for the CDR3: TGCGCCAGCAGCCAAGAGGTTTCCCCGAACACCGGGGAGCTGTTTTTT.

V gene TRBV4-3 combines with J gene TRBJ1-1; D might be TRBD1 (6 bases). Germline CDR1 LGHNA, CDR2 YSLEER. CDR3 size: 15 residues. Trimming took off 4 bases at V and 2 bases at J, with 14 bases between the two ends. This CDR3 reads CASSRSGEGNTEAFF. In nucleotides, the CDR3 is TGCGCCAGCAGCCGATCAGGGGAGGGTAACACTGAAGCTTTCTTT.